This T cell receptor beta chain was documented in a study of cytomegalovirus exposure and HLA in healthy donors. Study observations and caveats: The majority of TCR sequences were rare, yet some public TCRs appeared in many donors.

Concerning this clone itself: Antigen unknown.

The PCR contained 60 Vbeta and 13 Jbeta primers. Profiled with immunoSEQ multiplex PCR; TCRdb holds only in-frame clones, not every one. The sample holds 90,000 or so clones, just under 80% seen once. Trimming cost V 3 bases and J 4 bases, with 12 bases left between them. CDR3 size: 15 residues. CDR1 and CDR2 (germline): LNHDA, SQIVND (reference sequence). The chain couples TRBV19 to TRBJ2-2; tentatively, D is TRBD2 (5 bases). The TCR originated in a woman in her forties in good health and CMV-seronegative. Sequenced: PBMCs. In nucleotides, the CDR3 is TGTGCCAGTAGTATCCAGACCGGGGTCACCGGGGAGCTGTTTTTT. It yields the protein CASSIQTGVTGELFF.